The rows below give T cell receptor beta chains drawn from one sample of a study of cytomegalovirus exposure and HLA in healthy donors. The repertoire was sequenced with immunoSEQ multiplex PCR; TCRdb's copy has only in-frame clones and lacks some. The table shows about 210,000 clones, with about 81% occurring only once. The sequenced sample was PBMCs. The receptors originated from a man aged 35-49 years in good health and CMV-seropositive. Each CDR3 is given with its conserved first and last residue. D genes are given only for firm matches. A clone size is listed for some rows: how often the clone was seen (once, few, many), or a class if it is expanded.

J	size	V	D	DNA	CDR3
TRBJ2-1	.	TRBV13	TRBD1	TGTGCCAGCAGCTTAAGACAGGGACCCTACAATGAGCAGTTCTTC	CASSLRQGPYNEQFF
TRBJ2-1	.	TRBV19	.	TGTGCCAGTAGGACGGGGGAACACAATGAGCAGTTCTTC	CASRTGEHNEQFF
TRBJ1-3	.	TRBV9	.	TGTGCCAGCAGCGTAGCTGCGGGGACTGGAAACACCATATATTTT	CASSVAAGTGNTIYF
TRBJ2-7	.	TRBV19	TRBD2	TGTGCCAGTAGTATGTCTGCGGGGGGATACGAGCAGTACTTC	CASSMSAGGYEQYF
TRBJ1-1	.	TRBV12-5	.	TGTGCTAGTGGTTCGAGCACTGAAGCTTTCTTT	CASGSSTEAFF
TRBJ1-2	.	TRBV5-6	TRBD1	TGTGCCGGCAGCGGTACCGGGACAGCTAACTATGGCTACACCTTC	CAGSGTGTANYGYTF
TRBJ1-3	.	TRBV13	.	TGTGCCAGCAGCCTCAGACAGCTCGTCTCTGGAAACACCATATATTTT	CASSLRQLVSGNTIYF
TRBJ1-1	.	TRBV18	TRBD1	TGTGCCAGCTCACCGGGACAGATGAACACTGAAGCTTTCTTT	CASSPGQMNTEAFF
TRBJ2-2	.	TRBV5-1	.	TGCGCCAGCAGCCTAAAGCCGGGAAACACCGGGGAGCTGTTTTTT	CASSLKPGNTGELFF
TRBJ1-4	few	TRBV7-6	.	TGTGCCAGCAGCCCTAGACAGGCAACTAATGAAAAACTGTTTTTT	CASSPRQATNEKLFF
TRBJ2-3	.	TRBV4-1	TRBD2	TGCGCCAGCAGCCAAGGGACTAGCGGCGATACGCAGTATTTT	CASSQGTSGDTQYF
TRBJ2-2	.	TRBV5-4	TRBD1	TGTGCCAGCAGCTTGGTAGGGGGCGCCTTATGGACCGGGGAGCTGTTTTTT	CASSLVGGALWTGELFF
TRBJ2-4	once	TRBV29-1	.	TGCAGCGTTACCCCCGCGGACAGCCAAAACATTCAGTACTTC	CSVTPADSQNIQYF
TRBJ2-7	once	TRBV19	.	TGTGCCAGTAGTATAGATGCAGTCGCCTCCTACGAGCAGTACTTC	CASSIDAVASYEQYF
TRBJ2-1	.	TRBV5-1	.	TGCGCCAGCAGCTTGACACAGGGGTCGGGAGCTTCGGATGAGCAGTTCTTC	CASSLTQGSGASDEQFF
TRBJ2-2	.	TRBV7-3	TRBD2	TGTGCCAGCAGCTTATGGGGGGGGGACAACACCGGGGAGCTGTTTTTT	CASSLWGGDNTGELFF